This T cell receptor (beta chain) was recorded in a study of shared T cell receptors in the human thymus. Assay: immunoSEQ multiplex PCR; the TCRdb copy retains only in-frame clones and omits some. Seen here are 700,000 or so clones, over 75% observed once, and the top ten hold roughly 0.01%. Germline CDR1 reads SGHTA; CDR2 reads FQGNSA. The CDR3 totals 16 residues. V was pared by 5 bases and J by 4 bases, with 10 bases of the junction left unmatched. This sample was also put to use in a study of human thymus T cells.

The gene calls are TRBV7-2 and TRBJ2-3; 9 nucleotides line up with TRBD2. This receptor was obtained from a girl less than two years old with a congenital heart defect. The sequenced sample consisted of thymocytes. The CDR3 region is CASSPQTSGSADTQYF. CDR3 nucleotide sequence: TGTGCCAGCAGCCCTCAGACTAGCGGTAGCGCAGATACGCAGTATTTT.